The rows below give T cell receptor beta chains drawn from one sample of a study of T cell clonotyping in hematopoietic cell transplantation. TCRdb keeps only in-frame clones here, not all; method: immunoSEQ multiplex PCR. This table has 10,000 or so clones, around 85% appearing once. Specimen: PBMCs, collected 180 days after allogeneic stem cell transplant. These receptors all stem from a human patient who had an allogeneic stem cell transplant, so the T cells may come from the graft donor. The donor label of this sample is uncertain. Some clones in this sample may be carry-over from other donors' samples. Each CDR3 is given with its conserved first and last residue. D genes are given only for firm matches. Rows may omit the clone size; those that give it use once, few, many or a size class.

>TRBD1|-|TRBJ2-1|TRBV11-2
CASSLSRTGDYNEQFF
TGTGCCAGCAGCTTAAGTAGGACAGGAGATTACAATGAGCAGTTCTTC
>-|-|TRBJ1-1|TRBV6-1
CASSVTGTRFLTFF
TGTGCCAGCAGTGTTACCGGGACAAGATTTCTCACTTTCTTT
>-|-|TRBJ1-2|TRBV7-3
CASSLSAGAGYTF
TGTGCCAGCAGCTTATCCGCAGGGGCGGGCTACACCTTC
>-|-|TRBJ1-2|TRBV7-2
CASSGRDPRREYGYTF
TGTGCCAGCAGCGGCCGGGACCCAAGACGAGAGTATGGCTACACCTTC
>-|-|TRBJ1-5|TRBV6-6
CASSYKGDQPQHF
TGTGCCAGCAGTTACAAAGGGGATCAGCCCCAGCATTTT
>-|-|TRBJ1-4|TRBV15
CATSRDTEKLFF
TGTGCCACCAGCAGGGACACTGAAAAACTGTTTTTT
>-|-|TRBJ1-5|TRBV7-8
CASIHRGQPQHF
TGTGCCAGCATCCATCGCGGACAGCCCCAGCATTTT
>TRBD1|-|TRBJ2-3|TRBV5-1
CASSLGQPLGTDTQYF
TGCGCCAGCAGCCTGGGACAGCCCCTTGGTACAGATACGCAGTATTTT
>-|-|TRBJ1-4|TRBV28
CASSLSRGESEKLFF
TGTGCCAGCAGTTTATCCAGGGGAGAAAGCGAAAAACTGTTTTTT
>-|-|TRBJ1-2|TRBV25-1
CASSGRGVVYGYTF
TGTGCCAGCAGTGGCAGGGGCGTCGTCTATGGCTACACCTTC
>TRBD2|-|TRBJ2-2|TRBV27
CASSLLGLAGTGELFF
TGTGCCAGCAGTTTATTGGGACTAGCGGGCACCGGGGAGCTGTTTTTT
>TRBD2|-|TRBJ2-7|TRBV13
CASSQGLAGWEQYF
TGTGCCAGCAGCCAGGGACTAGCGGGGTGGGAGCAGTACTTC
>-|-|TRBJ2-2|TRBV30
CAWSVPPLRETGELFF
TGTGCCTGGAGTGTACCCCCCCTCAGGGAAACCGGGGAGCTGTTTTTT
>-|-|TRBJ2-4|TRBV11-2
CASSPRDGQNIQYF
TGTGCCAGCAGCCCCCGGGACGGGCAAAACATTCAGTACTTC
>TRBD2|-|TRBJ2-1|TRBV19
CAIRAQGGPDEQFF
TGTGCCATCCGGGCTCAGGGAGGGCCCGATGAGCAGTTCTTC
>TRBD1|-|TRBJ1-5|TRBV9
CASSETGGNNQPQHF
TGTGCCAGCAGCGAAACAGGGGGAAACAATCAGCCCCAGCATTTT
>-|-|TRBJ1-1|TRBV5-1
CASSLDTGMNTEAFF
TGCGCCAGCAGCTTGGATACAGGGATGAACACTGAAGCTTTCTTT
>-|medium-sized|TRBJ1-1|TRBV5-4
CASSLEGRGTEAFF
TGTGCCAGCAGCTTGGAGGGGCGCGGCACTGAAGCTTTCTTT
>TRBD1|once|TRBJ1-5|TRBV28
CASSFRDRGRYQPQHF
TGTGCCAGCAGTTTCCGGGACAGGGGGAGGTATCAGCCCCAGCATTTT
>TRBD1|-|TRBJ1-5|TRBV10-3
CASSYSQGAAQPQHF
TGTGCCAGCAGTTACAGTCAGGGGGCGGCTCAGCCCCAGCATTTT
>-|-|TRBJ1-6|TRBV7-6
CASSARGTDNSPLHF
TGTGCCAGCAGCGCGCGGGGAACCGATAATTCACCCCTCCACTTT
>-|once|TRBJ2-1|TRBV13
CASSLNPGSEQFF
TGTGCCAGCAGCTTAAATCCGGGGAGTGAGCAGTTCTTC
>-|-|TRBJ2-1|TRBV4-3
CASSQNTGSSYNEQFF
TGCGCCAGCAGCCAGAATACAGGGAGCTCCTACAATGAGCAGTTCTTC
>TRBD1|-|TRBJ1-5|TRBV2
CASSDQGANQPQHF
TGTGCCAGCAGTGATCAGGGGGCGAATCAGCCCCAGCATTTT
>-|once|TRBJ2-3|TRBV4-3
CASSQRESTDTQYF
TGCGCCAGCAGCCAACGGGAGTCAACAGATACGCAGTATTTT
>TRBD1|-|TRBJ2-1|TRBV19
CASRPIDRVGSEQFF
TGTGCCAGTAGACCGATTGACAGGGTTGGATCTGAGCAGTTCTTC
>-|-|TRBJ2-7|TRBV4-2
CASSQDGPGYEQYF
TGTGCCAGCAGCCAAGATGGACCGGGCTACGAGCAGTACTTC
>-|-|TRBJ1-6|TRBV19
CARVGEGPYNSPLHF
TGTGCCAGGGTGGGTGAGGGACCCTATAATTCACCCCTCCACTTT
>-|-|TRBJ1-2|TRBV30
CAWSVGPGIVPNYGYTF
TGTGCCTGGAGTGTCGGACCCGGCATTGTCCCTAACTATGGCTACACCTTC
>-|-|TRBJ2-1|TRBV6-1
CASSPLGGEQFF
TGTGCCAGCAGTCCTCTAGGGGGTGAGCAGTTCTTC
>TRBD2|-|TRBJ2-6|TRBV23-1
CASTPPTSGGDPITSGANVLTF
TGCGCCAGCACCCCCCCGACTAGCGGGGGAGACCCAATAACCTCTGGGGCCAACGTCCTGACTTTC
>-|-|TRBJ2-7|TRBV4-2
CASSQATTYEQYF
TGTGCCAGCAGCCAAGCTACAACCTACGAGCAGTACTTC
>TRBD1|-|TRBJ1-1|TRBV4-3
CASSHQTGVVLEAFF
TGCGCCAGCAGCCACCAGACAGGGGTTGTCTTAGAAGCTTTCTTT
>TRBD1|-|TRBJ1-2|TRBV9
CASSSRQGRGYGYTF
TGTGCCAGCAGCTCCCGACAGGGTCGCGGCTATGGCTACACCTTC
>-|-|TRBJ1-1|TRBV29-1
CSVEWSPGTEAFF
TGCAGCGTTGAATGGTCACCGGGGACTGAAGCTTTCTTT
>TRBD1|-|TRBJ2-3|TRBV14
CASSQQGASMLTQYF
TGTGCCAGCAGCCAGCAGGGGGCCTCGATGCTTACGCAGTATTTT
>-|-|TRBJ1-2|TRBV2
CASSLRQRYPYF
TGTGCCAGCAGCCTCCGACAGCGGTACCCCTACTTC
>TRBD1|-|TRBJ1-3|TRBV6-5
CASSYRTGRTIYF
TGTGCCAGCAGTTACAGGACAGGGAGGACCATATATTTT
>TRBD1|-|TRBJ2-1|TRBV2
CASSDQDRVYNEQFF
TGTGCCAGCAGTGATCAGGACAGGGTCTACAATGAGCAGTTCTTC
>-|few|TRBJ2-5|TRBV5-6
CASSLSGTETQYF
TGTGCCAGCAGCTTATCCGGAACAGAGACCCAGTACTTC
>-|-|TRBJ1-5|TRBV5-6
CASSHQGRNQPQHF
TGTGCCAGCAGCCATCAGGGGAGGAATCAGCCCCAGCATTTT